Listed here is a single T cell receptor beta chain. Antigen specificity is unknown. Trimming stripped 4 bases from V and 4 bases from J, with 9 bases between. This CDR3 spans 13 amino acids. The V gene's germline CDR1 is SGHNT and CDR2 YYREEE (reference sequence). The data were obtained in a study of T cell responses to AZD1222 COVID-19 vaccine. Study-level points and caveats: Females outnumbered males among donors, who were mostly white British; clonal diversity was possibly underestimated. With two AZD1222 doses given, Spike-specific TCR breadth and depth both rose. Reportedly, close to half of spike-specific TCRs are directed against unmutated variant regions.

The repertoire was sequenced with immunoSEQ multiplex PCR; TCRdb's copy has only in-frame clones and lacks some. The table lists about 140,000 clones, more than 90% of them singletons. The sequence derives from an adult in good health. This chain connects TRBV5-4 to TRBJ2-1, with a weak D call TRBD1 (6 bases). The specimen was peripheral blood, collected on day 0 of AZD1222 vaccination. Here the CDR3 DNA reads TGTGCCAGCAGCGGGACACCATACAATGAGCAGTTCTTC. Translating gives CASSGTPYNEQFF.